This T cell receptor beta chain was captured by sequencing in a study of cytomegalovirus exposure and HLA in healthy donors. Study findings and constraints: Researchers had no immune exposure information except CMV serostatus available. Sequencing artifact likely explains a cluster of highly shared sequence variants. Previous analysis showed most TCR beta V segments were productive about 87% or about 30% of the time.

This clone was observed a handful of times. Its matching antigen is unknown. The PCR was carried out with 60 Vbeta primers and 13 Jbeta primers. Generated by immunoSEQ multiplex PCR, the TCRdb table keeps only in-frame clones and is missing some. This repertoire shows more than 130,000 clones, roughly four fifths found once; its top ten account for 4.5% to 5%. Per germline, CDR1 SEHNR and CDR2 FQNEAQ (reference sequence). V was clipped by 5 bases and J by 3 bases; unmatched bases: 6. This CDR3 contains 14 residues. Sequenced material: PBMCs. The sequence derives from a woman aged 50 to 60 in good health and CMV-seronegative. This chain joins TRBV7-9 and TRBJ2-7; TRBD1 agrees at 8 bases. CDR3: CASSTDRGVYEQYF. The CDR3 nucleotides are TGTGCCAGCAGCACTGACAGGGGAGTCTACGAGCAGTACTTC.